Shown below are 13 T cell receptor beta chains from a single sample sequenced in a study of blood T cell repertoires in COVID-19. The repertoire was sequenced with immunoSEQ multiplex PCR; TCRdb's copy has only in-frame clones and lacks some. The table lists 150,000 to 200,000 clones, about 80% of them singletons. The sequenced sample was peripheral blood. Source of these receptors: a man in his fifties or sixties with acute or convalescent COVID-19.

The chain employs TRBV9 and TRBJ2-2; D may be TRBD1 (5 bases). The V gene's germline CDR1 is SGDLS and CDR2 YYNGEE. V was trimmed by 0 bases and J by 3 bases, leaving 9 bases between them. The CDR3 covers 15 residues. In nucleotides, the CDR3 is TGTGCCAGCAGCGTAGTAGGACACCACACCGGGGAGCTGTTTTTT. This codes for CASSVVGHHTGELFF. Drawing the rest from reference TRBV9 and TRBJ2-2, the complete variable domain is DSGVTQTPKHLITATGQRVTLRCSPRSGDLSVYWYQQSLDQGLQFLIQYYNGEERAKGNILERFSAQQFPDLHSELNLSSLELGDSALYFCASSVVGHHTGELFFGEGSRLTVL.

The rearrangement joins TRBV9 to TRBJ2-2, with TRBD1 matching over 8 bases. This CDR3 is built from 15 residues. In germline, CDR1 is SGDLS, CDR2 YYNGEE. V dropped 5 bases and J dropped 0; count of bases not matched to a gene: 3. The CDR3 DNA reads TGTGCCAGCAGAGAGACAGGGGCGAACACCGGGGAGCTGTTTTTT. Its translation is CASRETGANTGELFF.

The gene calls are TRBV4-2 and TRBJ1-1, with TRBD1 identical over 10 bases. Germline CDR1 and CDR2: LGHNA and YNFKEQ. With V trimmed by 5 bases and J by 1 base, 10 bases remained unmatched. The CDR3 totals 17 residues. The CDR3 spells CASSSRQGANTNTEAFF. Written as DNA, the CDR3 is TGTGCCAGCAGCTCCCGACAGGGGGCCAATACGAACACTGAAGCTTTCTTT.

The V call is TRBV19, the J call TRBJ1-4; D is ambiguous. Trimming removed 9 bases from V and 4 bases from J, with 3 bases in between. Germline-derived CDR1 and CDR2 are LNHDA and SQIVND (reference sequence). CDR3 length: 10 residues. The chain's CDR3 is CASYNEKLFF. CDR3 DNA sequence: TGTGCCAGCTATAATGAAAAACTGTTTTTT.

The chain recombines TRBV30 with TRBJ2-3; TRBD2 matches 9 bases. Trimming removed 2 bases from V and 6 bases from J; junction bases left unmatched: 6. From germline, CDR1 is GTSNPN and CDR2 SVGIG (reference sequence). This CDR3 contains 14 residues. The CDR3 bases are TGTGCCTGGAGTAATGCGGGAGGGTACGATACGCAGTATTTT. Amino acids: CAWSNAGGYDTQYF.

The V call is TRBV6-5, the J call TRBJ2-3; no clear D. CDR1 is MNHEY, CDR2 SVGAGI, per germline. The CDR3 length is 14 residues. V was clipped by 2 bases and J by 2 bases, with 8 bases between them. The CDR3 DNA follows: TGTGCCAGCAGTTACAATAGAAACACAGATACGCAGTATTTT. This gives the protein CASSYNRNTDTQYF.

V is TRBV29-1 and J is TRBJ2-7; D is perhaps TRBD1 (6 bases). Per the germline V gene, CDR1 is SQVTM and CDR2 is ANQGSEA. CDR3 size: 14 residues. The V end lost 6 bases, the J end lost 3 bases, and 18 bases lay between the germline ends. CDR3 DNA sequence: TGCAGCGTCCGACGATCGGACAGAAACTACGAGCAGTACTTC. It yields the protein CSVRRSDRNYEQYF.

The rearrangement links TRBV19 to TRBJ1-2, with TRBD1 matching over 7 bases. CDR1 and CDR2 from the germline V gene are LNHDA and SQIVND (reference sequence). The CDR3 totals 11 residues. Trimming cost V 5 bases and J 12 bases; bases outside gene matches: 6. The CDR3 DNA sequence: TGTGCCAGTAGTCTGGGACAGCAGAACACCTTC. The encoded protein is CASSLGQQNTF.

The rearrangement links TRBV10-3 to TRBJ1-2; D call uncertain. Trimming took 3 bases from V and 4 from J, leaving 21 bases between them. The CDR3 totals 17 residues. CDR1 ENHRY and CDR2 SYGVKD come from the germline V gene. The CDR3, as DNA: TGTGCCATCAGTGATTATGAGGCCATTTCGCCCGCCTATGGCTACACCTTC. It codes for CAISDYEAISPAYGYTF.

V gene TRBV20-1 combines with J gene TRBJ2-1; 9 bases are a match to TRBD1. From germline, CDR1 is DFQATT and CDR2 SNEGSKA (reference sequence). The CDR3 sequence is 15 residues long. Trimming cost V 3 bases and J 8 bases; bases outside gene matches: 11. The CDR3 region has the DNA TGCAGTGCTAGTGTCGGACAGGGGACTGGCGATGAGCAGTTCTTC. Its translation is CSASVGQGTGDEQFF.

CDR3 in amino acids: CAWKMGHNRGNTIYF. Here the CDR3 DNA reads TGTGCCTGGAAAATGGGTCACAACAGGGGAAACACCATATATTTT. The chain links TRBV30 to TRBJ1-3, with a possible D match to TRBD1 (5 bases). This CDR3 region has 15 residues. From germline, CDR1 is GTSNPN and CDR2 SVGIG (reference sequence). V lost 4 bases to trimming and J lost 4 bases, with 17 bases between them.

This clone was found a few times. The chain is built from TRBV11-2 and TRBJ1-4; 9 nucleotides line up with TRBD1. The CDR3 length is 15 residues. The V gene's germline CDR1 is SGHAT and CDR2 FQNNGV. Trimming at V came to 0 bases and at J to 7 bases, leaving 3 bases not matched to a gene. The CDR3 DNA reads as TGTGCCAGCAGCTTAGACGGGACAGGGCGTGAAAAACTGTTTTTT. Amino acid sequence: CASSLDGTGREKLFF.

The rearrangement uses TRBV7-8 and TRBJ1-4; the D gene is possibly TRBD1 (5 bases). V was cut by 7 bases and J by 8 bases, with 8 bases left in between. Per germline, CDR1 SGHVS and CDR2 FQNEAQ. The CDR3 sequence is 11 residues long. CDR3 residues: CASTKGEKLFF. The CDR3 DNA reads as TGTGCCAGCACAAAGGGGGAAAAACTGTTTTTT. Full variable domain (rest looked up from reference TRBV7-8 and TRBJ1-4): GAGVSQSPRYKVAKRGQDVALRCDPISGHVSLFWYQQALGQGPEFLTYFQNEAQLDKSGLPSDRFFAERPEGSVSTLKIQRTQQEDSAVYLCASTKGEKLFFGSGTQLSVL.